The clone carrying this T cell receptor (beta chain) showed up just a few times. Antigen unknown. This sample is drawn from a study of shared clonotypes between healthy human individuals. Sorted-subset replicate PCR reactions were performed with about 200 ng DNA, corresponding to roughly 30,000 T cell genomes. Sequencing used immunoSEQ multiplex PCR; TCRdb keeps in-frame clones, though not all of them. Of over 950,000 clones in the sample, approximately 77% were seen once. Trimming shortened V by 8 bases and J by 2 bases, and 9 bases separated the two germline ends. Germline lookup yields CDR1 SNHLY and CDR2 FYNNEI. This CDR3 has 12 residues. Study-level results: Approximately 5.3% was the fraction of naive CD4 clonotypes found shared across a few donors. Generation probabilities were higher for clonotypes shared across all four sorted-subset donors than for unshared ones. A generally larger estimated richness was seen in naive subsets than in memory subsets.

The sequencing input was memory CD4+ T cells from PBMCs. The subset: CD45RA-negative fraction. This receptor was obtained from a man younger than 35 in good health. Some clones in this sample may be carry-over from other donors' samples. This chain joins TRBV2 and TRBJ1-2; D might be TRBD1 (6 bases). The DNA of the CDR3 is TGTGCCAGCCAAGACAGGAACTATGGCTACACCTTC. Its translation: CASQDRNYGYTF.